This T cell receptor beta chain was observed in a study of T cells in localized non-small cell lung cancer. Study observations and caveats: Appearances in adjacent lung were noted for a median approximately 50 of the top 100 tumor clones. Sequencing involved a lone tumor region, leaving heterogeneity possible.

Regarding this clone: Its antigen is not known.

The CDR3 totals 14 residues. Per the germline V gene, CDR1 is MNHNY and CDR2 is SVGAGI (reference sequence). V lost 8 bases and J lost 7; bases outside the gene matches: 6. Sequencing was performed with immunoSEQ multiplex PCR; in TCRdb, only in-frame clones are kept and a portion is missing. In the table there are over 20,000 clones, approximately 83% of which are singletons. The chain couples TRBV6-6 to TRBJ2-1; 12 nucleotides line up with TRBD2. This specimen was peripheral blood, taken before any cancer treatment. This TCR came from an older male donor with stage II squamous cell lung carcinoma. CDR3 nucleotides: TGTGCCAGCGGTCTAGCGGGAGGGCTGAATGAGCAGTTCTTC. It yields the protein CASGLAGGLNEQFF.